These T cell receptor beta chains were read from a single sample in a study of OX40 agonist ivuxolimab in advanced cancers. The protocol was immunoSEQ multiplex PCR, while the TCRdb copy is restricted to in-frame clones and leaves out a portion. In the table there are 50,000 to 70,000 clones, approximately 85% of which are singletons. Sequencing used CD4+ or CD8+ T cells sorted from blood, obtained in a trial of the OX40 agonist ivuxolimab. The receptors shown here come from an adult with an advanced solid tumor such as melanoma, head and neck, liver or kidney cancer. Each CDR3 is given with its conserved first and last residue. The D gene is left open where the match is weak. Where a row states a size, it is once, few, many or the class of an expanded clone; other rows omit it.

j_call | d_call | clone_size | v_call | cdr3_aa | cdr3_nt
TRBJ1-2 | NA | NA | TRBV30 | CAWSPGDSKGYGYTF | TGTGCCTGGAGTCCCGGTGACAGTAAGGGATATGGCTACACCTTC
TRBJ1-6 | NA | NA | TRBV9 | CASSAAHNNSPLHF | TGTGCCAGCAGCGCAGCACATAATAATTCACCCCTCCACTTT
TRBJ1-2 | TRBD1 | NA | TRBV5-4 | CASSPGQGLSYGYTF | TGTGCCAGCAGCCCCGGACAGGGGCTAAGCTATGGCTACACCTTC
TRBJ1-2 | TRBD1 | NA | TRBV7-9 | CASSAGQVRRGYGYTF | TGTGCCAGCAGCGCGGGACAGGTCAGACGGGGCTATGGCTACACCTTC
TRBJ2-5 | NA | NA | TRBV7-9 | CASSLAPNIETQYF | TGTGCCAGCAGCCTAGCGCCCAATATAGAGACCCAGTACTTC
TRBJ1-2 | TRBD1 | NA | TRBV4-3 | CASSQDLSDRGYGYTF | TGCGCCAGCAGCCAAGATCTGTCGGACAGGGGTTATGGCTACACCTTC
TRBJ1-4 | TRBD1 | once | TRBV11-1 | CASSLGGGEKLFF | TGTGCCAGCAGCTTGGGAGGGGGCGAAAAACTGTTTTTT
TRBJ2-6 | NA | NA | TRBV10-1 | CASSELPGANVLTF | TGCGCCAGCAGTGAGCTTCCTGGGGCCAACGTCCTGACTTTC
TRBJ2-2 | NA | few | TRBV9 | CASSVGAGDTGELFF | TGTGCCAGCAGCGTAGGCGCAGGAGACACCGGGGAGCTGTTTTTT
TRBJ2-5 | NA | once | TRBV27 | CASSFIADGTGTQYF | TGTGCCAGCAGTTTTATTGCAGACGGGACGGGGACCCAGTACTTC
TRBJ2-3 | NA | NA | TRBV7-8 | CASSFRRAPRTDTQYF | TGTGCCAGCAGCTTCCGCCGGGCCCCCCGCACAGATACGCAGTATTTT
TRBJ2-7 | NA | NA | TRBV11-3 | CASSLDGTPGGEQYF | TGTGCCAGCAGCTTAGATGGGACACCGGGCGGCGAGCAGTACTTC
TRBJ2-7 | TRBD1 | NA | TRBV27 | CASRDDRGSYEQYF | TGTGCCAGCAGAGACGACAGGGGGTCCTACGAGCAGTACTTC
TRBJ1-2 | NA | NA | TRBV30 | CAWARRGPHYGYTF | TGTGCCTGGGCTCGGCGGGGGCCTCACTATGGCTACACCTTC
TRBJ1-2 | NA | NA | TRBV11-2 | CASSLGGNYGYTF | TGTGCCAGCAGCCTCGGGGGTAACTATGGCTACACCTTC
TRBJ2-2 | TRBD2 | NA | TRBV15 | CATSIDTSGAGELFF | TGTGCCACCAGCATTGACACTAGCGGGGCCGGGGAGCTGTTTTTT
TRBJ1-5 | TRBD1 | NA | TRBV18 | CASSPNTQGAQPQHF | TGTGCCAGCTCACCAAATACTCAGGGGGCTCAGCCCCAGCATTTT
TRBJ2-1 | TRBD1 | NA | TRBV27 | CASSLDRDSYNEQFF | TGTGCCAGCAGTTTAGACAGGGACTCCTACAATGAGCAGTTCTTC
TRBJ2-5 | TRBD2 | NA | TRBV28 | CAGRTGGALETQYF | TGTGCCGGGCGAACCGGGGGGGCCTTAGAGACCCAGTACTTC
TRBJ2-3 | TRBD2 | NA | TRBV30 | CAWSVNLAGTDTQYF | TGTGCCTGGAGTGTAAATCTAGCGGGTACAGATACGCAGTATTTT
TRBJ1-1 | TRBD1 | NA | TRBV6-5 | CASSWDRATTEAFF | TGTGCCAGCAGTTGGGACAGGGCGACGACTGAAGCTTTCTTT
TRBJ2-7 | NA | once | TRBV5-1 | CASSGGGYEQYF | TGCGCCAGCAGCGGTGGGGGGTACGAGCAGTACTTC
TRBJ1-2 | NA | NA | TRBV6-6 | CASVADFLFNYGYTF | TGTGCCAGCGTGGCCGATTTTTTGTTTAACTATGGCTACACCTTC
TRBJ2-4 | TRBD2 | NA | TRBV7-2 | CASSLVGTSGTKNIQYF | TGTGCCAGCAGCTTAGTCGGGACTAGCGGGACCAAAAACATTCAGTACTTC
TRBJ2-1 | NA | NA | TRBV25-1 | CASSESGDNEQFF | TGTGCCAGCAGTGAATCGGGGGACAATGAGCAGTTCTTC
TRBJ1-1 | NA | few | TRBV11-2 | CASSLNSLEAFF | TGTGCCAGCAGCTTAAACAGCCTTGAAGCTTTCTTT
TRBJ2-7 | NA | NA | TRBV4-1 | CASSPNLVGEQYF | TGCGCCAGCAGCCCGAACCTGGTAGGCGAGCAGTACTTC
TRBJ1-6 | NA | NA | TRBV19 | CASRTAGDLNSPLHF | TGTGCCAGTAGGACGGCAGGGGATTTGAATTCACCCCTCCACTTT
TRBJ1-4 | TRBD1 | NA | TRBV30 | CAWSPGQDEKLFF | TGTGCCTGGAGTCCCGGACAGGATGAAAAACTGTTTTTT
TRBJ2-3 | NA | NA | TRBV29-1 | CSAQRDSTSTDTQYF | TGCAGCGCCCAACGGGACTCAACTAGCACAGATACGCAGTATTTT
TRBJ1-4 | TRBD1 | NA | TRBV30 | CAWNQLGQPNEKLFF | TGTGCCTGGAACCAATTGGGACAGCCGAATGAAAAACTGTTTTTT
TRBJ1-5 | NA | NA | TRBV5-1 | CASSLGGLSNQPQHF | TGCGCCAGCAGCTTGGGGGGACTCAGCAATCAGCCCCAGCATTTT
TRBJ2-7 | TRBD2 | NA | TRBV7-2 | CASSLGGGEQYF | TGTGCCAGCAGCTTGGGGGGAGGGGAGCAGTACTTC
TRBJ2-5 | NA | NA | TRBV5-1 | CASSSLTVETQYF | TGCGCCAGCAGCTCCCTGACAGTAGAGACCCAGTACTTC
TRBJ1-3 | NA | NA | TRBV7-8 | CASSLVGGYSGNTIYF | TGTGCCAGCAGCTTAGTTGGCGGCTACTCTGGAAACACCATATATTTT
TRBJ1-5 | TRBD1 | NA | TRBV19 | CASSSPGQGKQPQHF | TGTGCCAGTAGTTCACCGGGACAGGGAAAACAGCCCCAGCATTTT
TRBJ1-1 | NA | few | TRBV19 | CASSSRTDPEAFF | TGTGCCAGTAGTTCCCGGACTGATCCTGAAGCTTTCTTT
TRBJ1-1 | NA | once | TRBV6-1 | CASRPRGGNTEAFF | TGTGCCAGCAGACCCCGGGGAGGGAACACTGAAGCTTTCTTT
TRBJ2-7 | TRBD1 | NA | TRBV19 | CASSPTGTGFLGQYF | TGTGCCAGTAGTCCTACCGGGACAGGGTTTCTGGGGCAGTACTTC
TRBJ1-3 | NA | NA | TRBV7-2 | CASSLELGVGNTIYF | TGTGCCAGCAGCTTAGAGTTAGGGGTTGGAAACACCATATATTTT
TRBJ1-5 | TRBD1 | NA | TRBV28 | CASSPETGADQPQHF | TGTGCCAGCAGCCCCGAGACAGGGGCTGATCAGCCCCAGCATTTT
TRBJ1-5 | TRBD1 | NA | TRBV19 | CASSSTGGPDQPQHF | TGTGCCAGTAGCTCGACAGGGGGCCCGGATCAGCCCCAGCATTTT
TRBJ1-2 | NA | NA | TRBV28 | CASSPPSSPNYGYTF | TGTGCCAGCAGTCCCCCGAGTTCCCCTAACTATGGCTACACCTTC
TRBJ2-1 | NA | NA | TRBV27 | CASRGFHNEQFF | TGTGCCAGCAGAGGTTTTCACAATGAGCAGTTCTTC
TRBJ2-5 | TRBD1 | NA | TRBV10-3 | CAISGGQGPQETQYF | TGTGCCATCAGTGGGGGACAGGGGCCTCAAGAGACCCAGTACTTC
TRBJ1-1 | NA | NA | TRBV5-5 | CASSSGRITPNTEAFF | TGTGCCAGCAGCTCGGGTAGAATTACCCCGAACACTGAAGCTTTCTTT
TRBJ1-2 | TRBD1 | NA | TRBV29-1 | CSVEVPGQGLGYTF | TGCAGCGTTGAAGTCCCGGGACAGGGCTTAGGCTACACCTTC
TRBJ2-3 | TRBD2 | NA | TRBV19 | CASSIDPPGTSGGRDTQYF | TGTGCCAGTAGTATAGACCCTCCCGGGACTAGCGGGGGACGAGATACGCAGTATTTT
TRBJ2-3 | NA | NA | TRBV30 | CAWDSGRTDTQYF | TGTGCCTGGGACTCCGGGCGCACAGATACGCAGTATTTT
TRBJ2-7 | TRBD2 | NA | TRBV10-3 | CAISESYGGDYEQYF | TGTGCCATCAGTGAGTCATACGGGGGGGACTACGAGCAGTACTTC
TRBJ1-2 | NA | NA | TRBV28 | CASSLQGYGYTF | TGTGCCAGCAGTTTACAAGGTTATGGCTACACCTTC
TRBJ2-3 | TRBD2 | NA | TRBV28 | CASSPSGVDKTDTQYF | TGTGCCAGCAGTCCTAGCGGGGTGGATAAAACAGATACGCAGTATTTT
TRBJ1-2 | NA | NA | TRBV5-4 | CASSFMGRQRTYGYTF | TGTGCCAGCAGCTTTATGGGTAGACAGCGAACCTATGGCTACACCTTC
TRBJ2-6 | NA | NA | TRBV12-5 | CASGVSGANVLTF | TGTGCTAGTGGTGTCTCTGGGGCCAACGTCCTGACTTTC
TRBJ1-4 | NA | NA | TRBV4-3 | CASSQDLSGPFNEKLFF | TGCGCCAGCAGCCAAGATCTTTCCGGACCCTTTAATGAAAAACTGTTTTTT